This is a list of T cell receptor beta chains from one sample in a study of human T cells and chemical hapten exposure. TCRdb independently ran MiXCR on the RACE reads; one entry per CDR3 protein. Of roughly 200,000 distinct CDR3 sequences in the sample, roughly a quarter were seen once. Sequenced material: whole blood, taken in connection with sensitization to the hapten diphenylcyclopropenone (DPC). The receptors were sampled from a woman aged 40 to 50 with alopecia areata. Some clones in this sample may be carry-over from other donors' samples. Both conserved end residues are part of each CDR3. Each record gives: J gene, V gene, D gene, clone size, CDR3 DNA, CDR3 protein. The D gene is left open where the match is weak. Size values are once, few and many counts, or a class for expanded clones, and some rows have none.

J: TRBJ1-5
V: TRBV9
D: NA
size: few
DNA: TGTGCCAGCAGCGTGGCGGGAACGAGCAATCAGCCCCAGCATTTT
CDR3: CASSVAGTSNQPQHF

J: TRBJ2-7
V: TRBV15
D: TRBD1
size: NA
DNA: TGTGCCACCAGCAGAGATGGGGACAGGTCATTCTACGAGCAGTACTTC
CDR3: CATSRDGDRSFYEQYF

J: TRBJ1-3
V: TRBV18
D: NA
size: NA
DNA: TGTGCCAGCCACAGGGCGGAGGCTGGAAACACCATATATTTT
CDR3: CASHRAEAGNTIYF

J: TRBJ1-4
V: TRBV4-2
D: NA
size: few
DNA: TGTGCCAGCAGCGCCCAGGGAAAAGGGGAAAAACTGTTTTTT
CDR3: CASSAQGKGEKLFF

J: TRBJ2-1
V: TRBV27
D: TRBD1
size: few
DNA: TGTGCCAGCAGTTGGGGGGGGACAGGGCTCTACAATGAGCAGTTCTTC
CDR3: CASSWGGTGLYNEQFF

J: TRBJ1-4
V: TRBV4-3
D: NA
size: NA
DNA: TGCGCCAGCAGCCAACCGCCCGGGGTTAGCGAAAAACTGTTTTTT
CDR3: CASSQPPGVSEKLFF

J: TRBJ2-2
V: TRBV6-2/TRBV6-3
D: NA
size: few
DNA: TGTGCCAGCAGTTTTGACACGGGTAACACCGGGGAGCTGTTTTTT
CDR3: CASSFDTGNTGELFF

J: TRBJ2-3
V: TRBV20-1
D: TRBD2
size: few
DNA: TGCAGTGCAGCGCTAGCGGGGGTCACAGATACGCAGTATTTT
CDR3: CSAALAGVTDTQYF

J: TRBJ2-5
V: TRBV18
D: TRBD1
size: NA
DNA: TGTGCCAGCTCACCTGGGACAGGTCCACAAGAGACCCAGTACTTC
CDR3: CASSPGTGPQETQYF

J: TRBJ2-3
V: TRBV4-1
D: NA
size: few
DNA: TGCGCCAGCAGCCGACCCGACTCTGGAACGCAGTATTTT
CDR3: CASSRPDSGTQYF

J: TRBJ1-5
V: TRBV28
D: TRBD1
size: NA
DNA: TGTGCCAGCAGTTCAGGGGGCGCAAGCAATCAGCCCCAGCATTTT
CDR3: CASSSGGASNQPQHF

J: TRBJ2-3
V: TRBV20-1
D: TRBD2
size: few
DNA: TGCAGTGCTAGGTTAGCGGGGAGCACAGATACGCAGTATTTT
CDR3: CSARLAGSTDTQYF

J: TRBJ2-7
V: TRBV20-1
D: TRBD2
size: NA
DNA: TGCAGTGCTAGAAATAGCGGGGTTTCCGAGCAGTACTTC
CDR3: CSARNSGVSEQYF

J: TRBJ1-5
V: TRBV29-1
D: TRBD1
size: many
DNA: TGCAGCGTCGGGACAGTAAGCAATCAGCCCCAGCATTTT
CDR3: CSVGTVSNQPQHF

J: TRBJ1-4
V: TRBV6-5
D: TRBD1
size: many
DNA: TGTGCCAGCAGTCGACTACAGGGGGCGAGGGAAAAACTGTTTTTT
CDR3: CASSRLQGAREKLFF

J: TRBJ1-1
V: TRBV7-9
D: NA
size: NA
DNA: TGTGCCAGCAGCCTAGCGGGAGGGAAGGTCGAAGCTTTCTTT
CDR3: CASSLAGGKVEAFF

J: TRBJ1-2
V: TRBV5-1
D: TRBD1
size: NA
DNA: TGCGCCAGCAGCCCAAAAATAGGGACAGGCAACTATGGCTACACCTTC
CDR3: CASSPKIGTGNYGYTF

J: TRBJ2-7
V: TRBV6-5
D: NA
size: few
DNA: TGTGCCAGCAGTTACTCCCCTCTAGGTCCGGGGCGCCCAGCGAACGAGCAGTACTTC
CDR3: CASSYSPLGPGRPANEQYF

J: TRBJ2-6
V: TRBV28
D: NA
size: few
DNA: TGTGCCAGCAGCCCTCTAGGAAGTTCTGGGGCCAACGTCCTGACTTTC
CDR3: CASSPLGSSGANVLTF